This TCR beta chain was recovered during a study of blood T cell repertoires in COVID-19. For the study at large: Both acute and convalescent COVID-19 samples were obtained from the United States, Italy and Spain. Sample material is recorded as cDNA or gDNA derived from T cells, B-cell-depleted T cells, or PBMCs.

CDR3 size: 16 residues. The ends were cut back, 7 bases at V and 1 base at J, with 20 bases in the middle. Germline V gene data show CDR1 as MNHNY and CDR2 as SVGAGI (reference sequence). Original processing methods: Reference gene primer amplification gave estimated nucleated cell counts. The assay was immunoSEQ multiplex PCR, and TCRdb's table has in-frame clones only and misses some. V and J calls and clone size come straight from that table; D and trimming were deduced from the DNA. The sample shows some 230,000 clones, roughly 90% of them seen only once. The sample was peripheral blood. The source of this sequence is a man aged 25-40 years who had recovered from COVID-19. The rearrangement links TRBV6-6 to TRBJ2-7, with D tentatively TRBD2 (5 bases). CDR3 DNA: TGTGCCAGCACCGGCTCGCAGAGGGTGGCTTCCTACGAGCAGTACTTC. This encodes CASTGSQRVASYEQYF.